These 22 T cell receptor beta chains share one sample of origin, sequenced in a study of blood T cell repertoires in COVID-19. Libraries were prepared by immunoSEQ multiplex PCR; TCRdb keeps only in-frame clonotypes and omits some of them. The sample lists 30,000 to 50,000 clones; about four fifths were seen once. The specimen was peripheral blood. The receptor set was obtained from a man older than 75 with active or convalescent COVID-19.

V usage is TRBV9 and J usage is TRBJ2-3, with D possibly being TRBD2 (5 bases). The V gene's germline CDR1 is SGDLS and CDR2 YYNGEE. The CDR3 has 17 residues. V lost 0 bases to trimming and J lost 4 bases, with 18 bases between them. CDR3 amino acids: CASSVGLRARNPDTQYF. CDR3 bases: TGTGCCAGCAGCGTAGGATTGAGGGCCAGGAACCCAGATACGCAGTATTTT. The complete variable domain, with remaining parts taken from reference TRBV9 and TRBJ2-3, reads DSGVTQTPKHLITATGQRVTLRCSPRSGDLSVYWYQQSLDQGLQFLIQYYNGEERAKGNILERFSAQQFPDLHSELNLSSLELGDSALYFCASSVGLRARNPDTQYFGPGTRLTVL.

The CDR3 region has the DNA TGTGCCAGCACCCCTCGTGCGGGAGAGGGCTCCTACAATGAGCAGTTCTTC. Translated, it gives CASTPRAGEGSYNEQFF. This chain connects TRBV7-2 to TRBJ2-1, with TRBD2 identical over 7 bases. Germline V gene sequence: CDR1 SGHTA, CDR2 FQGNSA. V lost 7 bases and J lost 0; bases outside the gene matches: 12. This CDR3 is built from 17 residues.

The CDR3 sequence: CSVVGSGGFNEQFF. CDR3 coding DNA: TGCAGCGTTGTGGGTAGCGGGGGTTTTAATGAGCAGTTCTTC. The chain has TRBV29-1 and TRBJ2-1; the match to TRBD2 covers 9 bases. The CDR3 has 14 residues. The junction had 8 bases not matched to a gene; V was cut back by 4 bases and J by 7 bases. Germline V CDR1 and CDR2: SQVTM, ANQGSEA.

The chain couples TRBV7-8 to TRBJ2-2; possible D gene TRBD2, 5 bases. Looked up from germline, CDR1 is SGHVS and CDR2 is FQNEAQ. This CDR3 has 15 residues. V was clipped by 3 bases and J by 5 bases, with 13 bases between them. The CDR3 here is CASSFTGYGTGELFF. The CDR3 DNA sequence: TGTGCCAGCAGCTTCACGGGGTATGGTACCGGGGAGCTGTTTTTT.

This clone has just a few counts. V and J are TRBV19 and TRBJ1-2; 7 nucleotides align to TRBD1. Germline CDR1 is LNHDA and CDR2 is SQIVND (reference sequence). V gave up 7 bases and J gave up 3 bases; unmatched junction bases: 11. The CDR3 totals 15 residues. Here the CDR3 reads CASTERQGGHYGYTF. CDR3 in DNA: TGTGCCAGTACCGAGCGGCAGGGGGGTCACTATGGCTACACCTTC.

This clone has a single count. The chain uses TRBV13 and TRBJ2-2; tentatively, D is TRBD2 (5 bases). CDR1 is PRHDT and CDR2 is FYEKMQ in the germline V gene (reference sequence). The V gene lost 3 bases and the J gene lost 4 bases, with 9 bases spanning the gap. This CDR3 has 14 residues. The CDR3 loop is CASSFGDTTGELFF. The CDR3 DNA reads TGTGCCAGCAGCTTCGGGGATACCACCGGGGAGCTGTTTTTT.

CDR3 residues: CATREGYEQYF. The CDR3 DNA reads TGTGCCACCCGGGAGGGCTACGAGCAGTACTTC. V gene TRBV19 combines with J gene TRBJ2-7; 8 nucleotides agree with TRBD2. V lost 10 bases and J lost 3; bases outside the gene matches: 2. Per germline, CDR1 LNHDA and CDR2 SQIVND (reference sequence). CDR3 length: 11 residues. The entire variable domain, with the rest obtained from reference TRBV19 and TRBJ2-7, is as follows: DGGITQSPKYLFRKEGQNVTLSCEQNLNHDAMYWYRQDPGQGLRLIYYSQIVNDFQKGDIAEGYSVSREKKESFPLTVTSAQKNPTAFYLCATREGYEQYFGPGTRLTVT.

As for this clone: The junction departs from the called germline gene at one end, perhaps through a read error. This chain connects TRBV7-7 to TRBJ2-1, with TRBD2 identical over 12 bases. The CDR3 spans 16 residues. Germline CDR1 is SSHAT and CDR2 is FNYEAQ (reference sequence). The CDR3 region has the DNA TGTGCTAGCAGCTTAGACCTAGCGGGAGGGTACAATGAGCAGTTCTTC. Protein product: CASSLDLAGGYNEQFF.

CDR3 amino acids: CAISERGQDEAFF. In DNA, the CDR3 is TGTGCCATCAGTGAGAGGGGGCAAGATGAAGCTTTCTTT. The V gene is TRBV10-3, the J gene TRBJ1-1; the match to TRBD1 covers 7 bases. Germline loops: CDR1 ENHRY, CDR2 SYGVKD. V trimming: 2 bases; J trimming: 7 bases; junction bases outside the gene matches: 4. The CDR3 contains 13 residues.

The chain couples TRBV4-2 to TRBJ1-6; D uncertain. CDR3 size: 17 residues. Germline V CDR1 and CDR2: LGHNA, YNFKEQ. Deletions cut 0 bases from V and 7 bases from J, with 16 bases between. Written as DNA, the CDR3 is TGTGCCAGCAGCCAAGATCCTTACTTAACGGAGAATTCACCCCTCCACTTT. This sequence encodes CASSQDPYLTENSPLHF.

This clone was recorded a few times. The V and J genes are TRBV7-3 and TRBJ2-2; tentatively, D is TRBD2 (6 bases). CDR1 is SGHTA, CDR2 FQGTGA, per germline. With 5 bases removed from V and 2 bases from J, the gap between germline ends came to 18 bases. This CDR3 has 17 residues. This CDR3 is CASSPEGNSLNTGELFF. CDR3 coding DNA: TGTGCCAGCAGCCCGGAGGGGAACTCTCTAAACACCGGGGAGCTGTTTTTT.

Comments on this clone: This specimen includes other DNA sequences encoding the same CDR3. The rearrangement links TRBV27 to TRBJ2-1, with D unclear. The CDR3 has 14 amino acids. Trimming stripped 4 bases from V and 0 bases from J, with 7 bases between. CDR1 is MNHEY and CDR2 is SMNVEV in the germline V gene (reference sequence). CDR3: CASSSLSSYNEQFF. The CDR3 nucleotides read TGTGCCAGCAGTTCCCTCTCCTCCTACAATGAGCAGTTCTTC.

The chain has TRBV19 and TRBJ1-1; TRBD1 agrees at 11 bases. Germline lookup yields CDR1 LNHDA and CDR2 SQIVND (reference sequence). J was trimmed by 2 bases and V by 4 bases; bases with no gene match: 6. The CDR3 loop spans 16 amino acids. Here the CDR3 reads CASSTLDRGLNTEAFF. The CDR3 DNA follows: TGTGCCAGTAGTACCTTGGACAGGGGGCTTAACACTGAAGCTTTCTTT.

V gene TRBV19 combines with J gene TRBJ2-2; 8 bases fit TRBD1. Germline-derived CDR1 and CDR2 are LNHDA and SQIVND (reference sequence). V was pared by 5 bases and J by 0 bases, with 8 bases of the junction left unmatched. The CDR3 runs to 17 residues. CDR3: CASSLDRVWANTGELFF. In DNA form, the CDR3 reads TGTGCCAGTAGTCTGGACAGGGTGTGGGCGAACACCGGGGAGCTGTTTTTT.

The chain has TRBV6-5 and TRBJ2-3; D not certain. The CDR3 totals 14 residues. Germline CDR1 reads MNHEY; CDR2 reads SVGAGI. Trimming pared 7 bases from V and 2 bases from J, leaving 13 bases between. The DNA of the CDR3 is TGTGCCAGCATGGGCCCAGATTTCACAGATACGCAGTATTTT. Translation: CASMGPDFTDTQYF.

The chain has TRBV5-1 and TRBJ1-2; D not certain. Germline assignment: CDR1 SGHRS and CDR2 YFSETQ. Trimming took off 0 bases at V and 4 bases at J, with 10 bases between the two ends. The CDR3 loop spans 14 amino acids. The CDR3 coding sequence is TGCGCCAGCAGCTTGGATGGCAGTATCTATGGCTACACCTTC. As protein: CASSLDGSIYGYTF.

This clone turned up a few times. Other DNA variants within this sample encode the same CDR3. V and J are TRBV2 and TRBJ1-5, with 7 bases matching TRBD1. This CDR3 is 14 amino acids long. Trimming took 6 bases from V and 5 from J; bases not matched to a gene: 7. The germline V gene encodes CDR1 SNHLY and CDR2 FYNNEI. The CDR3 sequence is CASRQETGHQPQHF. In DNA form, the CDR3 reads TGTGCCAGCAGACAGGAGACAGGGCATCAGCCCCAGCATTTT.

This clone was seen a handful of times. The CDR3 DNA reads as TGTGCCAGCAGCCTTAGACTAGCGGGTTACAATGAGCAGTTCTTC. Protein sequence: CASSLRLAGYNEQFF. The rearrangement joins TRBV28 to TRBJ2-1; 10 bases map to TRBD2. This CDR3 spans 15 amino acids. The junction had 6 bases not matched to a gene; V was cut back by 6 bases and J by 4 bases. Germline-derived CDR1 and CDR2 are MDHEN and SYDVKM. The variable domain in full, with the rest retrieved from reference TRBV28 and TRBJ2-1, is DVKVTQSSRYLVKRTGEKVFLECVQDMDHENMFWYRQDPGLGLRLIYFSYDVKMKEKGDIPEGYSVSREKKERFSLILESASTNQTSMYLCASSLRLAGYNEQFFGPGTRLTVL.

The CDR3 coding sequence is TGTGCCAGCAGTTCCCCGCTGGACGGGGGAGAGACCCAGTACTTC. Translating gives CASSSPLDGGETQYF. This chain connects TRBV6-6 to TRBJ2-5; D might be TRBD2 (6 bases). There are 15 residues in the CDR3. The germline gives CDR1 MNHNY, CDR2 SVGAGI (reference sequence). Between the trimmed V and J ends, which lost 4 bases and 4 bases, there was a span of 16 bases.

The chain combines TRBV29-1 with TRBJ2-1; 11 positions agree with TRBD2. In germline, CDR1 is SQVTM, CDR2 ANQGSEA. This CDR3 region has 14 residues. V lost 4 bases, J lost 3 bases, and 2 bases stayed unmatched. CDR3 DNA: TGCAGCGTTGTAGCGGGGGGGTTCTACAATGAGCAGTTCTTC. It specifies CSVVAGGFYNEQFF.

This clone was detected only a few times. The J gene is TRBJ2-7, the V gene TRBV2; 7 bases map to TRBD2. This CDR3 spans 14 amino acids. Looked up from germline, CDR1 is SNHLY and CDR2 is FYNNEI. V dropped 5 bases and J dropped 4; count of bases not matched to a gene: 8. CDR3 nucleotide sequence: TGTGCCAGCAGTCAAGGACTAGGAGAATACGAGCAGTACTTC. Its translation is CASSQGLGEYEQYF.

This rearrangement joins TRBV6-6 to TRBJ2-5; tentative D call: TRBD2 (6 bases). V lost 0 bases and J lost 4, with 9 bases in between. From germline, CDR1 is MNHNY and CDR2 SVGAGI (reference sequence). The CDR3 loop spans 14 amino acids. CDR3 sequence (DNA): TGTGCCAGCAGTTACTCGACCGGGAGAGAGACCCAGTACTTC. It is translated as CASSYSTGRETQYF.